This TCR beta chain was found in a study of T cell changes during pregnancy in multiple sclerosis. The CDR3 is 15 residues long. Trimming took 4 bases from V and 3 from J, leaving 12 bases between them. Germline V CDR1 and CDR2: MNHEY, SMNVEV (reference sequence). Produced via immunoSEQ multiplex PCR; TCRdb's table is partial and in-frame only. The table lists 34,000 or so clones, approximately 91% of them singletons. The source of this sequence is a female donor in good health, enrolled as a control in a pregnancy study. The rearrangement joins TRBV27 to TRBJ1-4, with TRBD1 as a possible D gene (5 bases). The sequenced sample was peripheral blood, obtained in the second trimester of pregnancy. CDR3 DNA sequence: TGTGCCAGCAGTTCGCAGGGCTCTGCTAATGAAAAACTGTTTTTT. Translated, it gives CASSSQGSANEKLFF.